This T cell receptor (beta chain) was recorded in a study of T cells in Graves' hyperthyroidism and ophthalmopathy (dated by TCRdb to between 2018 and 2021). Broadly, across the study: Peripheral blood was collected at initial diagnosis, before any treatment. To identify TCR V-J signatures that set the groups apart, the researchers used a discovery cohort of 100 patients, made up of some 41 with Graves' ophthalmopathy and about 60 with stable Graves' hyperthyroidism. An independent validation cohort of under 20 hyperthyroidism patients and about 16 patients who later progressed to ophthalmopathy tested prospective prediction of ophthalmopathy. After blood sampling, hyperthyroidism patients were treated with methimazole at a starting dose of 30 mg daily, and ophthalmopathy patients were treated with high-dose intravenous methylprednisolone. For training and testing, the 100 patients in the discovery cohort were randomly divided in a 7:3 ratio. The paper reports TCR Vbeta CDR3 sequencing of some 140 peripheral blood samples: some 44 ophthalmopathy, about 75 hyperthyroidism and around 17 progressor patients. In over five Graves' hyperthyroidism patients, the study also compared T-cell repertoires from thyroid tissue with T-cell repertoires from blood. General study outcomes and caveats: In validation, progression to ophthalmopathy was predicted by the model with 55% to 71% sensitivity and roughly 76% specificity, a median of roughly 6 months before onset. Blood samples also contained most of the expanded thyroid clonotypes (frequency above 0.001), which suggests that blood repertoires may reflect thyroid immune responses. No statistical method was used to fix the sample size in advance, and group allocation was not hidden from the investigators. A 13 V-J signature model separated ophthalmopathy from stable hyperthyroidism, with nearly 90% sensitivity and roughly 84% specificity in cross-validation and 80%/75% in testing.

The CDR3 covers 11 residues, taking in both the cysteine and the phenylalanine. Just the 33-base CDR3 DNA is kept, in frame starting at base 1. Trimming at the junction amounts to 7 bases on V and 6 bases on J, and the germline ends lie 10 bases apart. TCR beta CDR3 regions were amplified from RNA transcripts. The first round of RT-PCR for the TCR CDR3 was performed with the HTBI primer set and the Qiagen OneStep RT-PCR kit. A second multiplex PCR round built the libraries, followed by size selection and purification. Libraries were sequenced paired-end with 100 bp reads on an Illumina HiSeq2000. The published analysis was carried out like this. SOAPnuke was used to process the raw data, with reads discarded if the reads contained adapters or uncalled bases, had a mean Phred below 15, or lacked an exact constant-primer or identifier match. COPE v1.2.5 was used to merge the high-quality paired reads, and each unique nucleotide sequence was defined as a clonotype. MiTCR v1.1 was used to align clonotypes to the IMGT TRBV, TRBD and TRBJ reference segments. The analysis was restricted to V-J combinations with a frequency above 0.0001, which together covered roughly 99% of the repertoires. A TCS score was defined as the ratio of F50 (clonal expansion) to E x V (chaos), with BLOSUM62-based TCRdist applied between CDR3 peptides within each V-J. Welch's t-statistics and random forest reduced approximately 520 V-J features to around 14, which were used in a naive Bayes classifier (R e1071). Through fastp at Q25 and MiXCR, TCRdb rebuilt clones from the public reads, retaining in-frame beta chains. One record per CDR3 amino acid sequence lists the most common genes and DNA. None of the V and J calls come from the authors' own analysis; TCRdb made them. The table for this sample lists more than 300,000 distinct CDR3 sequences; under 15% of them were counted only once. Clones ranked in the top ten supply around 9.2% of the sample.

The sample holds many counts of this clonotype. Its antigen is not yet known. Base qualities are not provided; no much larger clone lies one nucleotide away. A patient counted as having stable Graves' hyperthyroidism if no progression to ophthalmopathy occurred over 18 months of follow-up. The hyperthyroidism patients were between 18 and 65 years old and newly diagnosed, with a disease duration of less than 2 months. The study excluded patients with uncontrolled infections, other autoimmune diseases, pregnancy or lactation. Diagnoses were based on clinical symptoms, serum thyroxine and TRAb, thyroid ultrasound and orbital computed tomography. PBMCs were separated from around 9.1 ml of fresh peripheral blood using Ficoll-Paque density gradient centrifugation. Total RNA was extracted with Trizol reagent, and quality was checked on an Agilent 2100 Bioanalyzer.

The sequencing input was blood. Recombination joined TRBV12-3 or TRBV12-4 with TRBJ2-7; no D segment can be confidently identified. This sequence originates from a woman younger than 35 with Graves' hyperthyroidism. The CDR3 amino acid sequence is: CASTEGPEQYF. The DNA reads as follows: TGTGCCAGCACGGAAGGACCCGAGCAGTACTTC.